One and the same sample provided the 8 T cell receptor beta chains below, sequenced in a study of blood T cells in healthy people across ages. Primers used in a second PCR of roughly 6 to 11 cycles were a sample-barcoded 5' primer and a J-beta primer mix. TCRdb passed the 5' RACE reads through MiXCR, listing each CDR3 protein once. The data show 800,000 or so distinct CDR3 sequences, about 46% seen once. The sample consisted of blood. These receptors were taken from a man at least 80 years old in good health.

J is TRBJ2-1 and V is TRBV29-1, with 10 bases matching TRBD1. Germline lookup yields CDR1 SQVTM and CDR2 ANQGSEA. The CDR3 contains 12 residues. After removal of 7 bases from V and 9 bases from J, the junction contained 6 bases not matched to a gene. The chain's CDR3 is CSGRTGGREQFF. CDR3 bases: TGCAGCGGTAGGACAGGGGGACGTGAGCAGTTCTTC.

The sample holds a few counts of this clonotype. The CDR3 DNA reads as TGTGCCAGCAGCCAAGGTGGAGGGACTAGCGGGGGGTTGCAGTTCTTC. Translated, it gives CASSQGGGTSGGLQFF. The chain combines TRBV3-1 with TRBJ2-1, with 15 bases lining up with TRBD2. The V gene's germline CDR1 is LGHDT and CDR2 YNNKEL (reference sequence). This CDR3 has 16 residues. V shed 1 base and J 12 bases; nucleotides not matched to a gene: 7.

This chain uses TRBV5-1 with TRBJ2-3, with D perhaps being TRBD1 or TRBD2 (5 bases each). CDR1 SGHRS and CDR2 YFSETQ come from the germline V gene. The V end was cut by 3 bases, the J end by 2 bases, with 13 bases between. This CDR3 region has 15 residues. The DNA of the CDR3 is TGCGCCAGCAGCTCTGGGGGATCGACCACAGATACGCAGTATTTT. Translated: CASSSGGSTTDTQYF.

In this sample, this clonotype turned up a few times. The J gene is TRBJ2-4, the V gene TRBV5-1, with TRBD1 identical over 10 bases. Germline CDR1 and CDR2: SGHRS and YFSETQ. V trimming: 4 bases; J trimming: 1 base; junction bases outside the gene matches: 11. The CDR3 spans 18 residues. In DNA, the CDR3 is TGCGCCAGCAGCACGGGACAGGGGACGGGATGGGCCAAAAACATTCAGTACTTC. As protein: CASSTGQGTGWAKNIQYF.

This chain uses TRBV5-1 with TRBJ2-5, with 11 positions matching TRBD2. Germline assignment: CDR1 SGHRS and CDR2 YFSETQ. This CDR3 contains 15 residues. The trim removed 4 bases at V and 11 bases at J, leaving 13 bases unmatched. In DNA, the CDR3 is TGCGCCAGCAGCATACTAGCGGGAGCGGGCAATGAGCAGTACTTC. Protein sequence: CASSILAGAGNEQYF.

This chain uses TRBV7-8 with TRBJ1-2; D not certain. The CDR3 has 13 amino acids. The germline CDR1 and CDR2 sequences are SGHVS and FQNEAQ. V shed 1 base and J shed 3 bases, with 6 bases lying between them. CDR3 residues: CASSLGRDYGYTF. CDR3 sequence (DNA): TGTGCCAGCAGCTTAGGGAGAGACTATGGCTACACCTTC.

CDR3 sequence reads: CASSEGPRNYGYTF. The CDR3 region has the DNA TGTGCCAGCAGTGAGGGACCTCGGAACTATGGCTACACCTTC. V is TRBV25-1 and J is TRBJ1-2; possibly TRBD1 for D (5 bases). The V end lost 3 bases, the J end lost 2 bases, and 10 bases lay between the germline ends. This CDR3 contains 14 residues. Germline V CDR1 and CDR2: MGHDK, SYGVNS.

This chain joins TRBV3-1 and TRBJ2-2; no clear D. CDR1 is LGHDT and CDR2 is YNNKEL in the germline V gene (reference sequence). The V end lost 4 bases, the J end lost 4 bases, and 10 bases lay between the germline ends. This CDR3 region has 14 residues. Here the CDR3 DNA reads TGTGCCAGCAGCCCGATCGACACCACCGGGGAGCTGTTTTTT. Translated, it gives CASSPIDTTGELFF.